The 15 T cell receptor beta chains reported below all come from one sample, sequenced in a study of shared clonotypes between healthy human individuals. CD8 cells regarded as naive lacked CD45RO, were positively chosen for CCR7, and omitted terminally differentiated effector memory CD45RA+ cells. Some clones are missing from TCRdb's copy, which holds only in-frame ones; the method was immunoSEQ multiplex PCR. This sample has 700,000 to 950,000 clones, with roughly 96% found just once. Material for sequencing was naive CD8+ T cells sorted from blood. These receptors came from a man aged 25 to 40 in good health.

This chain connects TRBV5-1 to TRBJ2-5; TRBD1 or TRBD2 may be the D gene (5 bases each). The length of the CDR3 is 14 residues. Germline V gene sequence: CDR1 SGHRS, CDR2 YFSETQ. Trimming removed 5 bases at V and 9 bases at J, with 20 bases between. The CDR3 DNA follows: TGCGCCAGCAGACTTCCCGGGACGCCGGAGCCCCAGTACTTC. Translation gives CASRLPGTPEPQYF.

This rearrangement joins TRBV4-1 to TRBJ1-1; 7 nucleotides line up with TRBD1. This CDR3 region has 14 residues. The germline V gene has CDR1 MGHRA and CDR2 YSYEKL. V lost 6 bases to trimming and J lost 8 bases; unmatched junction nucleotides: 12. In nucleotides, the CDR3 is TGCGCCAGCAGTCACCGGGACAGCAAACTCGAAGCTTTCTTT. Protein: CASSHRDSKLEAFF.

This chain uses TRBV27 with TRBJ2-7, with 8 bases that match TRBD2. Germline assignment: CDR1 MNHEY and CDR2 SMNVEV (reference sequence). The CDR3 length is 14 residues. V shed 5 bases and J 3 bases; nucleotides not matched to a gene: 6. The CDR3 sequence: CASSNIAGNYEQYF. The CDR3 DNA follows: TGTGCCAGCAGTAATATAGCGGGGAACTACGAGCAGTACTTC.

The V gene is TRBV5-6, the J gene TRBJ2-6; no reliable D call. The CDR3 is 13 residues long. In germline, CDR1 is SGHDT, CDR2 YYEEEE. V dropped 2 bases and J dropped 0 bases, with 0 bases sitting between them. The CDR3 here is CASSFSGANVLTF. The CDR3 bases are TGTGCCAGCAGCTTCTCTGGGGCCAACGTCCTGACTTTC.

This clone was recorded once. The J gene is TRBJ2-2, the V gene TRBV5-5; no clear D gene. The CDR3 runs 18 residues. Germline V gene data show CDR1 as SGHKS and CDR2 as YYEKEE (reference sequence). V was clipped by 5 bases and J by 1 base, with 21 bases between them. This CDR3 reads CASSFHPRTELNTGELFF. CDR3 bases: TGTGCCAGCAGTTTTCATCCAAGGACGGAATTGAACACCGGGGAGCTGTTTTTT.

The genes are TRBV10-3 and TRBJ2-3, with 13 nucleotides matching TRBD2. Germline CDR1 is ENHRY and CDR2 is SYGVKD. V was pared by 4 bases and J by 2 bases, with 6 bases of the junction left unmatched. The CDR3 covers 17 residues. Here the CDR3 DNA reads TGTGCCATCAGTGGCGGACTAGCGGGAGAACCCACAGATACGCAGTATTTT. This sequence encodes CAISGGLAGEPTDTQYF.

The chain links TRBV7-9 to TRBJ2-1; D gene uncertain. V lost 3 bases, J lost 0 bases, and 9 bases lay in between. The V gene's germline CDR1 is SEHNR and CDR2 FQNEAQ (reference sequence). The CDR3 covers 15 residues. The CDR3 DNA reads TGTGCCAGCAGCTTTAGCATGAGCTCCTACAATGAGCAGTTCTTC. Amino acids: CASSFSMSSYNEQFF.

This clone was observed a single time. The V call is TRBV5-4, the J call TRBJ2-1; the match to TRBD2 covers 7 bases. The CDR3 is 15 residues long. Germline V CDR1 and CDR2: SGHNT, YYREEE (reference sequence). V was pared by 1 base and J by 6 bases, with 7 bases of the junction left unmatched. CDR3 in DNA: TGTGCCAGCAGCTTGAGTAGCGGGTTGATCAATGAGCAGTTCTTC. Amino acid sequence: CASSLSSGLINEQFF.

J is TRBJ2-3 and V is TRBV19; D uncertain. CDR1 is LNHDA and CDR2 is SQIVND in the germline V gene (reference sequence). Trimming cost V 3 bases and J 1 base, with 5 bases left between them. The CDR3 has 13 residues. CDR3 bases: TGTGCCAGTAGTATCATTGGCACAGATACGCAGTATTTT. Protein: CASSIIGTDTQYF.

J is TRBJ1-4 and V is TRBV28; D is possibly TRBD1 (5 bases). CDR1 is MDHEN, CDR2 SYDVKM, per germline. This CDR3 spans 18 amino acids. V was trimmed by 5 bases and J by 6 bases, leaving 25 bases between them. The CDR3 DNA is TGTGCCAGCAGTACCCTAAATCAGAGGCGGGTAGGGGATGAAAAACTGTTTTTT. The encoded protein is CASSTLNQRRVGDEKLFF.

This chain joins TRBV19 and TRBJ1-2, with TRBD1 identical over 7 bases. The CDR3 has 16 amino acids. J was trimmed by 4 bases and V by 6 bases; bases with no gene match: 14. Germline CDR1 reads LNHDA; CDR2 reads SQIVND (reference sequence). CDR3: CASSLAQGGHGYGYTF. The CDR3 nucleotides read TGTGCCAGTAGCCTTGCCCAGGGGGGGCACGGCTATGGCTACACCTTC.

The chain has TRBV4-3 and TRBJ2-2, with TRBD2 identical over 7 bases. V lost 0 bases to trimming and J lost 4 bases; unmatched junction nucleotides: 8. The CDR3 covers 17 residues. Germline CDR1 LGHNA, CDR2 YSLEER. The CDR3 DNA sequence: TGCGCCAGCAGCCAAGATCCTGCGGGAGTTGTCACCGGGGAGCTGTTTTTT. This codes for CASSQDPAGVVTGELFF.

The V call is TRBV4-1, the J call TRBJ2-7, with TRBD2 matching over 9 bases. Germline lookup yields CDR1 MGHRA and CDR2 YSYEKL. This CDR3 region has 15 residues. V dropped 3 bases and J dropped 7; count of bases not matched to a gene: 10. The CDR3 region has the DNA TGCGCCAGCAGCCAGGGGGCTAGCGGGATCGGGGAGCAGTACTTC. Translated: CASSQGASGIGEQYF.

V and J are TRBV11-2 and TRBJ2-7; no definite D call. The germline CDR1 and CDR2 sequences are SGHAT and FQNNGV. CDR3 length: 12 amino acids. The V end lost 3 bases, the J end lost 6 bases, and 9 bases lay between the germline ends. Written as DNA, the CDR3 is TGTGCCAGCAGCTTCTCTGGAGTCGAGCAGTACTTC. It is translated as CASSFSGVEQYF.

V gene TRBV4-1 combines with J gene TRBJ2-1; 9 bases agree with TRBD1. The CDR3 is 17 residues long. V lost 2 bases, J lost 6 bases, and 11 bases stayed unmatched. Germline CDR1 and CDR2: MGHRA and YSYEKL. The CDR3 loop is CASSQPPADRGSNEQFF. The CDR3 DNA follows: TGCGCCAGCAGCCAACCCCCCGCCGACAGGGGGTCCAATGAGCAGTTCTTC.